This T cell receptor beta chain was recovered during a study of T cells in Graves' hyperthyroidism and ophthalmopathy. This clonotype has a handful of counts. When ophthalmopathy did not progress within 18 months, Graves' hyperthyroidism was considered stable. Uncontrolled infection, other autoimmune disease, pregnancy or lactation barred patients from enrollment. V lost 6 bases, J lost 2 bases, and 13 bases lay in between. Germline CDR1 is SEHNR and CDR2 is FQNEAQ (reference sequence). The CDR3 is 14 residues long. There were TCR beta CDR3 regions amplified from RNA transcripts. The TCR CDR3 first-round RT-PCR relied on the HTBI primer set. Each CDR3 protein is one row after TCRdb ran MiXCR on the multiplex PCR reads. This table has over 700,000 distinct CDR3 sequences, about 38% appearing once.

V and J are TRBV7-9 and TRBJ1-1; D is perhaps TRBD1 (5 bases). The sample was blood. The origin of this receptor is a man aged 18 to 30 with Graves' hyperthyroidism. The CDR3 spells CASRPGLPNTEAFF. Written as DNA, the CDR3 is TGTGCCAGCAGACCGGGACTCCCTAACACTGAAGCTTTCTTT.